This T cell receptor beta chain emerged from a study of blood T cell repertoires in COVID-19. About the study: PBMCs, B-cell-depleted T cells, or T cells were the source of the cDNA or gDNA that made up the material.

Participants, about 18 to 90 years old, spanned under 25 US areas. The authors' processing: Amplification of reference gene primers provided the estimated nucleated cell counts. Assay: immunoSEQ multiplex PCR; the TCRdb copy retains only in-frame clones and omits some. The V and J calls and clone size are taken from that table; D and trimming were inferred from the DNA. In the table there are some 190,000 clones, roughly 82% of which are singletons. This TCR was recovered from a man between 35 and 55 years old with acute COVID-19. Specimen: PBMCs or T cells enriched from blood (not recorded which).

The CDR3 protein is CASSVATGEAFF. The CDR3, as DNA: TGTGCCAGCAGCGTAGCTACAGGTGAAGCTTTCTTT. V is TRBV9 and J is TRBJ1-1; weak D call: TRBD1 (5 bases). The germline V and J ends were trimmed by 0 bases and 7 bases, with 7 bases remaining between them. The CDR3 covers 12 residues. Per the germline V gene, CDR1 is SGDLS and CDR2 is YYNGEE.